These 3 T cell receptor beta chains share one sample of origin, sequenced in a study of HIV-infected patients and healthy controls. Antiretroviral therapy had run roughly three months, about 14 weeks, before follow-up blood collection. The repertoire came from unfractionated whole blood and reflected all unsorted peripheral T cells. Alpha and beta constant-region primers primed reverse transcription of about 0.5 ug RNA. Alpha and beta chain libraries were made separately by chain-specific third strand synthesis with multiplexing indices. Using its own MiXCR run on the 5' RACE reads, TCRdb lists one record per CDR3 protein. The repertoire holds 18,000 or so distinct CDR3 sequences, roughly 7.9% seen once, with 20% to 25% in the top ten. Source: blood, taken during antiretroviral therapy. The receptors originated from an adult with HIV infection.

V usage is TRBV7-9 and J usage is TRBJ1-1; D is unclear. CDR1 SEHNR and CDR2 FQNEAQ come from the germline V gene (reference sequence). The V end was cut by 4 bases, the J end by 0 bases, with 15 bases between. The CDR3 spans 16 residues. As DNA, the CDR3 is TGTGCCAGCAGCTCCCCAGAGGATTCGATGAACACTGAAGCTTTCTTT. Protein product: CASSSPEDSMNTEAFF.

The rearrangement joins TRBV12-3 or TRBV12-4 to TRBJ2-7; 11 bases map to TRBD2. There are 15 residues in the CDR3. V lost 4 bases, J lost 2 bases, and 4 bases stayed unmatched. The chain's CDR3 is CASSSPLAGAYEQYF. In DNA form, the CDR3 reads TGTGCCAGCAGTTCCCCACTAGCGGGAGCCTACGAGCAGTACTTC.

This chain uses TRBV6-1 with TRBJ2-3; 11 bases align to TRBD2. V gave up 1 base and J gave up 2 bases; unmatched junction bases: 5. The CDR3 contains 17 residues. The germline gives CDR1 MNHNS, CDR2 SASEGT. The CDR3 loop reads CASSEGIAGGYTDTQYF. The CDR3 bases are TGTGCCAGCAGTGAAGGAATAGCGGGAGGGTACACAGATACGCAGTATTTT.